The clone carrying this T cell receptor beta chain was seen once. This sample was taken from a study of shared clonotypes between healthy human individuals. Naive CD8 populations comprised CD45RO-negative cells positively selected for CCR7, excluding terminally differentiated effector memory CD45RA+ cells. After removal of 2 bases from V and 1 base from J, the junction contained 9 bases not matched to a gene. This CDR3 is built from 17 residues. Germline CDR1 and CDR2: PRHDT and FYEKMQ (reference sequence). Clones were read by immunoSEQ multiplex PCR, and TCRdb kept only the in-frame ones, dropping some. The table lists some 2.1 million clones, around 96% of them singletons, with 1.1% in the top ten.

The sequence was collected from a man aged 18 to 29 in good health. The sample consisted of naive CD8+ T cells sorted from blood. This chain connects TRBV13 to TRBJ2-3, with 7 nucleotides matching TRBD1. The CDR3 is CASSLIGRTGGTDTQYF. The CDR3 bases are TGTGCCAGCAGCTTAATCGGGCGGACAGGAGGCACAGATACGCAGTATTTT.